These 2 T cell receptor beta chains share one sample of origin, sequenced in a study of T cells in localized non-small cell lung cancer. The method was immunoSEQ multiplex PCR; TCRdb's version includes in-frame clones alone and lacks a portion of them. The sample contains some 1,500 clones, around 20% of which appear only once. Specimen: normal lung tissue next to the tumor, collected before any cancer treatment. Receptors were obtained from a woman between 35 and 70 years old with stage II lung adenocarcinoma.

This rearrangement joins TRBV28 to TRBJ1-2; D call uncertain. This CDR3 contains 16 residues. V was clipped by 6 bases and J by 4 bases, with 21 bases between them. Germline-derived CDR1 and CDR2 are MDHEN and SYDVKM. In DNA form, the CDR3 reads TGTGCCAGCAGCGGGATGACGGCGCCCGGTGGCTATGGCTACACCTTC. Its protein product is CASSGMTAPGGYGYTF.

This clone turned up a few times. The gene calls are TRBV11-3 and TRBJ1-4; D is unresolved. CDR3 length equals 14 residues. V lost 1 base and J lost 0, with 3 bases in between. The germline V gene encodes CDR1 SGHNT and CDR2 YENEEA. Here the CDR3 reads CASSLVATNEKLFF. In DNA form, the CDR3 reads TGTGCCAGCAGCTTAGTAGCAACTAATGAAAAACTGTTTTTT.